This T cell receptor beta chain was sequenced for a study of cytomegalovirus exposure and HLA in healthy donors (dated by TCRdb to about 2017). Concerning the study at large: A later analysis indicated that the 130 or so validation repertoires were generated on the platform also employed for the 700 or so repertoires of the first cohort. To predict cytomegalovirus infection status, the study brought together high-throughput TCR immunosequencing, statistical association of individual TCRs with disease status, and machine learning. Besides the first cohort of about 730 subjects, a separate validation cohort made up of 120 different subjects was used. The study was designed to test whether signatures of past pathogen exposure could be identified by cataloging public T cell receptors. Study-level results and caveats: Of the cluster scores, roughly 95% were above 0 in a later analysis, which found that TCRs clustered in the first cohort also tended to co-occur in the approximately 130 validation repertoires. The classifier was reported to diagnose cytomegalovirus status with high specificity and sensitivity in both the original and validation cohorts. Most TCR sequences were observed very rarely across donors, whereas some public TCRs were present in many individuals. In the study, 150 to 200 TCR beta chains were listed as associated with cytomegalovirus. All 130 or so repertoires were used to score co-occurrence in the validation cohort in a later analysis, because that analysis had no HLA typing for the cohort. The authors suggested that the approach could potentially be generalized to other disease states and immunological phenotypes. In vitro tests confirmed that three of the cytomegalovirus-associated TCR beta chains recognize cytomegalovirus antigens.

Libraries were prepared through the immunoSEQ multiplex PCR assay. The authors' pipeline ran thus. A statistical classification framework was built to diagnose cytomegalovirus status from the catalog of TCR beta chain sequences. Here the immuneACCESS table is served through TCRdb, limited to in-frame sequences with V and J called. Missing clones are a known gap in these copies; in checked studies unresolved V genes cover under half, and the rest lacks a known reason. The D gene and trimming were derived from the DNA, and the V and J assignments and clone size from that table. This sample has 100,000 to 150,000 clones in its table, and 89% of those were observed once. In total, the top ten clones hold 2% of the sample. Separate from the roughly 650-subject first cohort, the validation cohort of roughly 110 subjects was the group to which the donors belonged. In regard to this clone: Its specific antigen is unknown. One base away there is no much larger clone; base qualities are not given.

Material for sequencing was PBMCs. This sequence was found in a woman aged 18-29 years in good health and CMV-seronegative.

In nucleotides, the sequence is TGTGCCAGCAGTGCCCAGACTAGCCGTAGCTCCTACGAGCAGTACTTC. This encodes CASSAQTSRSSYEQYF. The V gene is TRBV7-9 and the J gene is TRBJ2-7; 7 middle bases align to TRBD2. As encoded in the germline V gene (reference sequence), CDR1 is SEHNR while CDR2 is FQNEAQ. From the cysteine up to the phenylalanine, the CDR3 has a length of 16 residues. Only the CDR3 part of the read is kept: 48 bases, read in frame from the first base. Unmatched junction bases come to 11, with V trimmed by 6 bases and J by 0 bases.